The rows below give T cell receptor beta chains drawn from one sample of a study of cytomegalovirus exposure and HLA in healthy donors. Measured with immunoSEQ multiplex PCR; TCRdb has only the in-frame clones, and not every one. The sample records under 150,000 clones, around 77% being singletons. Material for sequencing was PBMCs. These receptors originate from a woman in her 30s in good health and CMV-seropositive. The CDR3 runs from the conserved cysteine through the conserved F or W. A D gene is named only where the DNA matches it firmly. Not every row has a clone size; where given, it reads once, few, many or a size class.

D gene: TRBD2
V gene: TRBV11-3
clone size: NA
J gene: TRBJ2-7
CDR3 length: 15
CDR3 DNA: TGTGCCAGCAGCTCGTGGGGGGGGGATTCCTACGAGCAGTACTTC
CDR3 protein: CASSSWGGDSYEQYF

D gene: TRBD1
V gene: TRBV5-4
clone size: NA
J gene: TRBJ1-1
CDR3 length: 17
CDR3 DNA: TGTGCCAGCAGCTTGGCCACAGGGGTGAATCTGGGCACTGAAGCTTTCTTT
CDR3 protein: CASSLATGVNLGTEAFF

D gene: TRBD1
V gene: TRBV6-5
clone size: NA
J gene: TRBJ1-1
CDR3 length: 14
CDR3 DNA: TGTGCCAGCAGTTACAATCCAGGGGGCACTGAAGCTTTCTTT
CDR3 protein: CASSYNPGGTEAFF

D gene: NA
V gene: TRBV5-6
clone size: once
J gene: TRBJ2-7
CDR3 length: 14
CDR3 DNA: TGTGCCAGCCGTCGGTCGGGGGGCAGTTACGAGCAGTACTTC
CDR3 protein: CASRRSGGSYEQYF

D gene: NA
V gene: TRBV27
clone size: NA
J gene: TRBJ1-4
CDR3 length: 16
CDR3 DNA: TGTGCCAGCAGTTTATTCGGGGGGCAAGGTAATGAAAAACTGTTTTTT
CDR3 protein: CASSLFGGQGNEKLFF

D gene: NA
V gene: TRBV5-6
clone size: NA
J gene: TRBJ2-1
CDR3 length: 13
CDR3 DNA: TGTGCCAGCGTCCAATTCTCCTACAATGAGCAGTTCTTC
CDR3 protein: CASVQFSYNEQFF

D gene: TRBD2
V gene: TRBV7-3
clone size: once
J gene: TRBJ2-1
CDR3 length: 16
CDR3 DNA: TGTGCCAGCAGCCGGACTAGCGGGAGGGATGGCAATGAGCAGTTCTTC
CDR3 protein: CASSRTSGRDGNEQFF

D gene: NA
V gene: TRBV6-5
clone size: once
J gene: TRBJ1-2
CDR3 length: 11
CDR3 DNA: TGTGCCAGCAACGGACTCTATGGCTACACCTTC
CDR3 protein: CASNGLYGYTF

D gene: NA
V gene: TRBV9
clone size: NA
J gene: TRBJ2-1
CDR3 length: 15
CDR3 DNA: TGTGCCAGCAGCGTAGACCTGAGCTCCTACAATGAGCAGTTCTTC
CDR3 protein: CASSVDLSSYNEQFF

D gene: TRBD2
V gene: TRBV12-5
clone size: NA
J gene: TRBJ2-7
CDR3 length: 17
CDR3 DNA: TGTGCTAGTGGTTTGACAGGGACTAGCGGTTCCCCCTACGAGCAGTACTTC
CDR3 protein: CASGLTGTSGSPYEQYF

D gene: NA
V gene: TRBV7-9
clone size: NA
J gene: TRBJ1-2
CDR3 length: 13
CDR3 DNA: TGTGCCAGCAGCCCCAGGTTTATCTATGGCTACACCTTC
CDR3 protein: CASSPRFIYGYTF

D gene: NA
V gene: TRBV7-2
clone size: once
J gene: TRBJ1-3
CDR3 length: 14
CDR3 DNA: TGTGCCAGCAGCTTAGCGCCGGAGGGTTACACCATATATTTT
CDR3 protein: CASSLAPEGYTIYF

D gene: TRBD2
V gene: TRBV11-2
clone size: NA
J gene: TRBJ2-1
CDR3 length: 15
CDR3 DNA: TGTGCCAGCAGCTTCGGGGGGAGCTCCTACAATGAGCAGTTCTTC
CDR3 protein: CASSFGGSSYNEQFF

D gene: NA
V gene: TRBV7-9
clone size: NA
J gene: TRBJ1-2
CDR3 length: 13
CDR3 DNA: TGTGCCAGCAGCTCGCAGGGATCGGATGGCTACACCTTC
CDR3 protein: CASSSQGSDGYTF

D gene: TRBD1
V gene: TRBV30
clone size: NA
J gene: TRBJ1-6
CDR3 length: 13
CDR3 DNA: TGTGCCTGGGAGGGACAGGGAGACTCACCCCTCCACTTT
CDR3 protein: CAWEGQGDSPLHF

D gene: TRBD2
V gene: TRBV25-1
clone size: NA
J gene: TRBJ2-7
CDR3 length: 15
CDR3 DNA: TGTGCCAGCAGTGATCCCCGGGAGGGCCGCGACGAGCAGTACTTC
CDR3 protein: CASSDPREGRDEQYF

D gene: NA
V gene: TRBV9
clone size: NA
J gene: TRBJ2-1
CDR3 length: 13
CDR3 DNA: TGTGCCAGCAGCGTAGCGATGCAGAATGAGCAGTTCTTC
CDR3 protein: CASSVAMQNEQFF

D gene: NA
V gene: TRBV25-1
clone size: NA
J gene: TRBJ1-1
CDR3 length: 16
CDR3 DNA: TGTGCCAGCAGTGGCTGGACAGCCAAAATGAACACTGAAGCTTTCTTT
CDR3 protein: CASSGWTAKMNTEAFF

D gene: NA
V gene: TRBV10-3
clone size: NA
J gene: TRBJ1-4
CDR3 length: 14
CDR3 DNA: TGTGCCATCAGTGAAGGGGCGACTAATGAAAAACTGTTTTTT
CDR3 protein: CAISEGATNEKLFF

D gene: TRBD1
V gene: TRBV10-1
clone size: few
J gene: TRBJ1-1
CDR3 length: 13
CDR3 DNA: TGCGCCAGCAAACAGGGGGCCGGAACGGAAGCTTTCTTT
CDR3 protein: CASKQGAGTEAFF

D gene: NA
V gene: TRBV5-4
clone size: few
J gene: TRBJ1-2
CDR3 length: 14
CDR3 DNA: TGTGCCAGCCAGAATTTAGGAGAAATGGATGGCTACACCTTC
CDR3 protein: CASQNLGEMDGYTF

D gene: NA
V gene: TRBV5-1
clone size: NA
J gene: TRBJ2-3
CDR3 length: 16
CDR3 DNA: TGCGCCAGCAGCTTGGGGGGAGTCGCCAGCACAGATACGCAGTATTTT
CDR3 protein: CASSLGGVASTDTQYF

D gene: TRBD2
V gene: TRBV5-4
clone size: NA
J gene: TRBJ2-3
CDR3 length: 16
CDR3 DNA: TGTGCCAGCAGCTGGGGGGCTAGCGGGGGTGCAGATACGCAGTATTTT
CDR3 protein: CASSWGASGGADTQYF

D gene: TRBD1
V gene: TRBV7-9
clone size: NA
J gene: TRBJ1-6
CDR3 length: 15
CDR3 DNA: TGTGCCAGCAGCATTGGGACAGTCTATAATTCACCCCTCCACTTT
CDR3 protein: CASSIGTVYNSPLHF

D gene: NA
V gene: TRBV5-1
clone size: NA
J gene: TRBJ1-1
CDR3 length: 16
CDR3 DNA: TGCGCCAGCAGAAGTCCATTCGCCGGGAAGAACACTGAAGCTTTCTTT
CDR3 protein: CASRSPFAGKNTEAFF

D gene: NA
V gene: TRBV12-5
clone size: once
J gene: TRBJ2-3
CDR3 length: 14
CDR3 DNA: TGTGCTAGTGGTTTAGGAGGACTTTCAGATACGCAGTATTTT
CDR3 protein: CASGLGGLSDTQYF

D gene: NA
V gene: TRBV6-6
clone size: few
J gene: TRBJ1-2
CDR3 length: 12
CDR3 DNA: TGTGCCAGCAGTCAGGGGTCTCGGGGCTACACCTTC
CDR3 protein: CASSQGSRGYTF

D gene: TRBD1
V gene: TRBV19
clone size: once
J gene: TRBJ1-3
CDR3 length: 15
CDR3 DNA: TGTGCCAGTAGTATCGCGGGACAGGGTGTCAACACCATATATTTT
CDR3 protein: CASSIAGQGVNTIYF

D gene: NA
V gene: TRBV11-2
clone size: once
J gene: TRBJ2-7
CDR3 length: 15
CDR3 DNA: TGTGCCAGCAGCTCCACGGACAGAGCACCCTACGAGCAGTACTTC
CDR3 protein: CASSSTDRAPYEQYF

D gene: TRBD2
V gene: TRBV11-2
clone size: NA
J gene: TRBJ2-3
CDR3 length: 14
CDR3 DNA: TGTGCCAGCAGTAGCGGGGGGGTGTCAGATACGCAGTATTTT
CDR3 protein: CASSSGGVSDTQYF

D gene: NA
V gene: TRBV6-1
clone size: NA
J gene: TRBJ2-3
CDR3 length: 14
CDR3 DNA: TGTGCCAGCAGTGGGCGACAGGTTCGGGATACGCAGTATTTT
CDR3 protein: CASSGRQVRDTQYF

D gene: NA
V gene: TRBV7-9
clone size: NA
J gene: TRBJ1-1
CDR3 length: 14
CDR3 DNA: TGTGCCAGCAGCCAGCCCGGAGTGAACACTGAAGCTTTCTTT
CDR3 protein: CASSQPGVNTEAFF

D gene: NA
V gene: TRBV5-1
clone size: NA
J gene: TRBJ2-7
CDR3 length: 14
CDR3 DNA: TGCGCCAGCAGCCTGGCGGGGTTTCTCCACGAGCAGTACTTC
CDR3 protein: CASSLAGFLHEQYF

D gene: TRBD1
V gene: TRBV5-1
clone size: NA
J gene: TRBJ2-3
CDR3 length: 15
CDR3 DNA: TGCGCCAGCAGCTCGGGACAGGGAGGCACAGATACGCAGTATTTT
CDR3 protein: CASSSGQGGTDTQYF

D gene: NA
V gene: TRBV10-3
clone size: NA
J gene: TRBJ2-7
CDR3 length: 14
CDR3 DNA: TGTGCCATCAGTGAAACCTTTGGCCGCTACGAGCAGTACTTC
CDR3 protein: CAISETFGRYEQYF

D gene: NA
V gene: TRBV6-1
clone size: NA
J gene: TRBJ1-5
CDR3 length: 15
CDR3 DNA: TGTGCCAGCAATACAGGTTACGCTAGCAATCAGCCCCAGCATTTT
CDR3 protein: CASNTGYASNQPQHF

D gene: TRBD1
V gene: TRBV29-1
clone size: once
J gene: TRBJ1-1
CDR3 length: 16
CDR3 DNA: TGCAGCGTAGTGAAGTCTGGGACAGGGGGCAAGACTGAAGCTTTCTTT
CDR3 protein: CSVVKSGTGGKTEAFF

D gene: NA
V gene: TRBV6-5
clone size: NA
J gene: TRBJ2-7
CDR3 length: 13
CDR3 DNA: TGTGCCAGCAGTTCCTACAGGGCCTACGAGCAGTACTTC
CDR3 protein: CASSSYRAYEQYF

D gene: NA
V gene: TRBV9
clone size: NA
J gene: TRBJ1-2
CDR3 length: 14
CDR3 DNA: TGTGCCAGCAGCGTCCAAGGGGGATCCAATGGCTACACCTTC
CDR3 protein: CASSVQGGSNGYTF

D gene: TRBD2
V gene: TRBV19
clone size: NA
J gene: TRBJ2-2
CDR3 length: 19
CDR3 DNA: TGTGCCAGTAGTTCGTTCGAGGCTAGCGGGCCCCGTGGTCGCGGGGAGCTGTTTTTT
CDR3 protein: CASSSFEASGPRGRGELFF

D gene: NA
V gene: TRBV5-1
clone size: NA
J gene: TRBJ1-5
CDR3 length: 18
CDR3 DNA: TGCGCCAGCAGCTTGGGCCCTTCACAGGGTACGGGATCTGGGCCCCAGCATTTT
CDR3 protein: CASSLGPSQGTGSGPQHF

D gene: TRBD2
V gene: TRBV6-4
clone size: NA
J gene: TRBJ2-1
CDR3 length: 14
CDR3 DNA: TGTGCCAGCAGTGGACTAGCGGGGGGCAATGAGCAGTTCTTC
CDR3 protein: CASSGLAGGNEQFF

D gene: TRBD2
V gene: TRBV7-6
clone size: NA
J gene: TRBJ2-3
CDR3 length: 16
CDR3 DNA: TGTGCCAGCAGCTTAGCGGCGGGAGGACCCACAGATACGCAGTATTTT
CDR3 protein: CASSLAAGGPTDTQYF

D gene: NA
V gene: TRBV5-1
clone size: once
J gene: TRBJ2-5
CDR3 length: 14
CDR3 DNA: TGCGCCAGCACCATTTCCTGGGGGCGGGAGACCCAGTACTTC
CDR3 protein: CASTISWGRETQYF

D gene: NA
V gene: TRBV6-5
clone size: NA
J gene: TRBJ1-4
CDR3 length: 15
CDR3 DNA: TGTGCCAGCAGTTACACGGCAGGTCTCTCGGAAAAACTGTTTTTT
CDR3 protein: CASSYTAGLSEKLFF

D gene: TRBD2
V gene: TRBV5-1
clone size: NA
J gene: TRBJ2-3
CDR3 length: 15
CDR3 DNA: TGCGCCAGCAGCACATTGGGAGGGAGCACAGATACGCAGTATTTT
CDR3 protein: CASSTLGGSTDTQYF

D gene: TRBD2
V gene: TRBV9
clone size: NA
J gene: TRBJ2-3
CDR3 length: 19
CDR3 DNA: TGTGCCAGCAGCGTAGTTCTGTCCACCCCGGGACTATCCACAGATACGCAGTATTTT
CDR3 protein: CASSVVLSTPGLSTDTQYF

D gene: NA
V gene: TRBV11-2
clone size: NA
J gene: TRBJ2-1
CDR3 length: 14
CDR3 DNA: TGTGCCAGCAGCGTAGGGAGCTCCTACAATGAGCAGTTCTTC
CDR3 protein: CASSVGSSYNEQFF

D gene: TRBD1
V gene: TRBV10-3
clone size: NA
J gene: TRBJ1-1
CDR3 length: 14
CDR3 DNA: TGTGCCATCAGTGGACAGGGCCTAAACACTGAAGCTTTCTTT
CDR3 protein: CAISGQGLNTEAFF

D gene: NA
V gene: TRBV5-6
clone size: NA
J gene: TRBJ2-2
CDR3 length: 15
CDR3 DNA: TGTGCCAGCAGCTTGGTGTCCGGGTCGGTCGGGGAGCTGTTTTTT
CDR3 protein: CASSLVSGSVGELFF

D gene: NA
V gene: TRBV6-5
clone size: NA
J gene: TRBJ1-1
CDR3 length: 14
CDR3 DNA: TGTGCCAGCAGTCGTCAGTTGCTTAACACTGAAGCTTTCTTT
CDR3 protein: CASSRQLLNTEAFF

D gene: TRBD2
V gene: TRBV30
clone size: NA
J gene: TRBJ2-1
CDR3 length: 15
CDR3 DNA: TGTGCCTGGAGGTTAAGTCTAGCGGGGCCCAATGAGCAGTTCTTC
CDR3 protein: CAWRLSLAGPNEQFF

D gene: NA
V gene: TRBV6-6
clone size: NA
J gene: TRBJ2-2
CDR3 length: 15
CDR3 DNA: TGTGCCAGCAGCGGAAACAGGGTTTTGTCCGGGGAGCTGTTTTTT
CDR3 protein: CASSGNRVLSGELFF

D gene: TRBD2
V gene: TRBV6-4
clone size: NA
J gene: TRBJ2-1
CDR3 length: 13
CDR3 DNA: TGTGCCAGCAGGCGCGGGGGGGCCAGTGAGCAGTTCTTC
CDR3 protein: CASRRGGASEQFF

D gene: NA
V gene: TRBV11-3
clone size: NA
J gene: TRBJ1-2
CDR3 length: 12
CDR3 DNA: TGTGCCAGCAGCCAGGGGTTCGGAGGCTACACCTTC
CDR3 protein: CASSQGFGGYTF